This T cell receptor (beta chain) was sequenced for a study of blood T cell repertoires in COVID-19. The wider study: COVID-19 samples, acute and convalescent, were from the United States, Italy and Spain. PBMCs, B-cell-depleted T cells, or T cells were the source of the cDNA or gDNA that made up the material.

Germline CDR1 and CDR2: SGDLS and YYNGEE. The V segment lost 4 bases and the J segment 4 bases; nucleotides outside the gene matches: 7. The CDR3 has 15 amino acids. Generated by immunoSEQ multiplex PCR, the TCRdb table keeps only in-frame clones and is missing some. Of 90,000 to 100,000 clones in the sample, roughly 87% were seen once. The chain joins TRBV9 to TRBJ2-2, with 7 bases that match TRBD2. The sequence came from a man at least 80 years old with acute or convalescent COVID-19. The sample taken for sequencing was peripheral blood. The CDR3: CASSWGGDATGELFF. The DNA for the CDR3 is TGTGCCAGCAGCTGGGGGGGAGATGCCACCGGGGAGCTGTTTTTT.